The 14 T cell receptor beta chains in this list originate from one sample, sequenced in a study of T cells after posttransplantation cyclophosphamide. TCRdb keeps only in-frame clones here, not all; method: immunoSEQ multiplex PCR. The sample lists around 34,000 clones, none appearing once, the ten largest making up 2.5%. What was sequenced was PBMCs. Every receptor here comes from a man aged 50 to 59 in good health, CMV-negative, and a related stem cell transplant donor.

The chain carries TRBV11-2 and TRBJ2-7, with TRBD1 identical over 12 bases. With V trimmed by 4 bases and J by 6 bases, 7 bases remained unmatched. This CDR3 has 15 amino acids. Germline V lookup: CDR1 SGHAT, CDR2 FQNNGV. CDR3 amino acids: CASSSRGQGASEQYF. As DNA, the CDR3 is TGTGCCAGCAGCTCGCGGGGACAGGGGGCAAGCGAGCAGTACTTC.

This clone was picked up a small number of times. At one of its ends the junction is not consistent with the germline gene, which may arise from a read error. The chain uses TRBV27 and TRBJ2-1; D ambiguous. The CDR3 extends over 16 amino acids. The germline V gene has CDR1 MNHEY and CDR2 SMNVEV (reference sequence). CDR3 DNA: TGTGCCAGCAGTCCCCTAGACCAGAGCTCCCACAATGAGCAGTTCTTC. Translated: CASSPLDQSSHNEQFF.

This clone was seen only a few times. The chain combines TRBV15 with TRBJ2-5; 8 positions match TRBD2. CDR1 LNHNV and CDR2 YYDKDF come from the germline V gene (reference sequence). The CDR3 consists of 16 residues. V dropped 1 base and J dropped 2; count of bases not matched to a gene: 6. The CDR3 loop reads CATSRGGRKGQETQYF. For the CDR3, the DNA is TGTGCCACCAGCAGAGGCGGGAGGAAGGGGCAAGAGACCCAGTACTTC. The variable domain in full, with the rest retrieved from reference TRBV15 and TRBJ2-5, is DAMVIQNPRYQVTQFGKPVTLSCSQTLNHNVMYWYQQKSSQAPKLLFHYYDKDFNNEADTPDNFQSRRPNTSFCFLDIRSPGLGDTAMYLCATSRGGRKGQETQYFGPGTRLLVL.

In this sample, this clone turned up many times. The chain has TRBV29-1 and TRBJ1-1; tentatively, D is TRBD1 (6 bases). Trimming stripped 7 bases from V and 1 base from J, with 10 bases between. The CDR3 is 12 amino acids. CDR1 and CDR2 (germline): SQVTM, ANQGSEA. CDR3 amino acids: CSAMTGNTEAFF. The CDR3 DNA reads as TGCAGCGCCATGACAGGGAACACTGAAGCTTTCTTT.

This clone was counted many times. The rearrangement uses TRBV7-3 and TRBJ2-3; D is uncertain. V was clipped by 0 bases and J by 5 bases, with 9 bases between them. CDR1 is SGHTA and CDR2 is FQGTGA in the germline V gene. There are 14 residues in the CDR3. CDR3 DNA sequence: TGTGCCAGCAGCTTAACATCAGTGCTAGATACGCAGTATTTT. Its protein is CASSLTSVLDTQYF.

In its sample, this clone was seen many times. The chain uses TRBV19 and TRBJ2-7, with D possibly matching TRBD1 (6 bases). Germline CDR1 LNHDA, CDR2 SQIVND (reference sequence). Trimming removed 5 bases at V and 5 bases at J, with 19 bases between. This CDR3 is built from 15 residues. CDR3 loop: CASSPDRWQGNEQYF. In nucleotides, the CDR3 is TGTGCCAGTAGTCCCGACAGGTGGCAGGGCAACGAGCAGTACTTC.

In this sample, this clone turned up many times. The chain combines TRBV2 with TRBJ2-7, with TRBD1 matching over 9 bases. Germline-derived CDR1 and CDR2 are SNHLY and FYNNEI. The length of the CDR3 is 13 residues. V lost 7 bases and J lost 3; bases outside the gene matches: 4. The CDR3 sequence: CASTRQGGYEQYF. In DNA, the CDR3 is TGTGCCAGCACCAGACAGGGGGGCTACGAGCAGTACTTC. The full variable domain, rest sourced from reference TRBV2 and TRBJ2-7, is EPEVTQTPSHQVTQMGQEVILRCVPISNHLYFYWYRQILGQKVEFLVSFYNNEISEKSEIFDDQFSVERPDGSNFTLKIRSTKLEDSAMYFCASTRQGGYEQYFGPGTRLTVT.

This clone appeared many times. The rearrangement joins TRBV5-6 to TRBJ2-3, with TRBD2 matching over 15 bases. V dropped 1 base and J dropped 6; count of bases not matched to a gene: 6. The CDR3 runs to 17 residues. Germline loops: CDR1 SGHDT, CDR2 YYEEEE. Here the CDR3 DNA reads TGTGCCAGCAGCTTGCGGACTAGCGGGGGGGCCGGGGATACGCAGTATTTT. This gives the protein CASSLRTSGGAGDTQYF.

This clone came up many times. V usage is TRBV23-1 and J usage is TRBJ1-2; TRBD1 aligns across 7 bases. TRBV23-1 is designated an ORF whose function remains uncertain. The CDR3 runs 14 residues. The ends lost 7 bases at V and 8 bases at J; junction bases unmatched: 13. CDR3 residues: CASISWTGPFGYTF. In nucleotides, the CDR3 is TGCGCCAGCATATCTTGGACAGGACCTTTCGGCTACACCTTC.

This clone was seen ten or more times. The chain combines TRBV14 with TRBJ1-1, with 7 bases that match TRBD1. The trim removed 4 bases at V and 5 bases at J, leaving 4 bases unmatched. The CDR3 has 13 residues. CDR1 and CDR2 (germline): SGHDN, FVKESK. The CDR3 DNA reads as TGTGCCAGCAGCCGACAGGGTAGAACTGAAGCTTTCTTT. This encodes CASSRQGRTEAFF.

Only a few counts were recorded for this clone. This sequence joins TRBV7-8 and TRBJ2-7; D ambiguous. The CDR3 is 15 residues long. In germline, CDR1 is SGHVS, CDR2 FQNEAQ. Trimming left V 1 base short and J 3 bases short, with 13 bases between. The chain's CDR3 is CASSLDAGPSYEQYV. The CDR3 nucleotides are TGTGCCAGCAGCTTAGATGCAGGCCCAAGCTACGAGCAGTACGTC.

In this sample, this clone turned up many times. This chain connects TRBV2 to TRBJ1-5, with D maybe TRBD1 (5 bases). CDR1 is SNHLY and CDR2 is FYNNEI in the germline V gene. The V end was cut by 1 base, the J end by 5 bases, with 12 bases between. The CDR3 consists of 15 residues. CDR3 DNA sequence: TGTGCCAGCAGTGAAGGCAGGGCAACGGATCAGCCCCAGCATTTT. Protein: CASSEGRATDQPQHF.

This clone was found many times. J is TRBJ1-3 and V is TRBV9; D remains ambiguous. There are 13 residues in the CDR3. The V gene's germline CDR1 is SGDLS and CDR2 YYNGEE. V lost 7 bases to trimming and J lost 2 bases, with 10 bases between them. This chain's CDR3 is CASAYSPGNTIYF. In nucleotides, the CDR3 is TGTGCCAGCGCATACTCCCCTGGAAACACCATATATTTT.

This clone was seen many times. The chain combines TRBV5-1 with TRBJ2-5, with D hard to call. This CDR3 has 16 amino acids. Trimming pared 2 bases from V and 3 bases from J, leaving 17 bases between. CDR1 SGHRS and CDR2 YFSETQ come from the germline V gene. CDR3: CASSFRRQTVKETQYF. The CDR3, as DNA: TGCGCCAGCAGCTTTCGACGGCAGACTGTAAAAGAGACCCAGTACTTC.